One sample yielded the 11 T cell receptor beta chains listed below, sequenced in a study of spatial heterogeneity in lung cancer. One entry per CDR3 protein results from TCRdb running MiXCR on the 5' RACE reads. The repertoire holds about 85,000 distinct CDR3 sequences, with around 21% as singletons. Time point specified: sample taken at primary tumor resection. In each case, whole RNA from tumor, nontumor lung or frozen PBMC was sequenced unsorted. The sample here was PBMCs, taken at surgery. The receptors were gathered from a male donor with early-stage non-small cell lung cancer.

This clonotype occurred many times. The chain uses TRBV29-1 and TRBJ1-1; D is uncertain. CDR1 is SQVTM and CDR2 is ANQGSEA in the germline V gene. With 7 bases removed from V and 1 base from J, the gap between germline ends came to 7 bases. The CDR3 totals 11 residues. The CDR3 region is CSGAANTEAFF. CDR3 sequence (DNA): TGCAGCGGGGCAGCGAACACTGAAGCTTTCTTT.

The sample holds a few counts of this clonotype. In DNA, the CDR3 is TGTGCCACCTCGACAGGGGACCCCAATCAGCCCCAGCATTTT. As protein: CATSTGDPNQPQHF. V gene TRBV10-3 combines with J gene TRBJ1-5; 8 bases are a match to TRBD1. The germline V gene has CDR1 ENHRY and CDR2 SYGVKD. The CDR3 has 14 residues. J gave up 3 bases and V 10 bases, and 8 bases lay outside the gene matches.

This clonotype was picked up a small number of times. The chain employs TRBV29-1 and TRBJ2-7; D ambiguous. Trimming cost V 4 bases and J 2 bases, with 12 bases left between them. The germline V gene encodes CDR1 SQVTM and CDR2 ANQGSEA. This CDR3 spans 13 amino acids. This chain's CDR3 is CSVASPRTYEQYF. CDR3 nucleotide sequence: TGCAGCGTTGCGAGTCCGCGAACCTACGAGCAGTACTTC.

In its sample, this clonotype was seen many times. This chain joins TRBV19 and TRBJ2-2; D gene uncertain. In germline, CDR1 is LNHDA, CDR2 SQIVND (reference sequence). The CDR3 extends over 15 amino acids. V was shortened by 5 bases and J by 4 bases, with 14 bases between the two germline ends. CDR3 residues: CASSPHYKVTGELFF. CDR3 DNA: TGTGCCAGTAGTCCGCATTATAAAGTCACCGGGGAGCTGTTTTTT.

The V gene is TRBV3-1, the J gene TRBJ2-2; 9 bases agree with TRBD1. CDR1 is LGHDT and CDR2 is YNNKEL in the germline V gene (reference sequence). The CDR3 extends over 15 amino acids. With 4 bases clipped from V and 6 bases from J, the junction kept 6 bases outside the gene matches. The CDR3 DNA follows: TGTGCCAGCAGCCTTAGACAGGGGGGCGCCGGGGAGCTGTTTTTT. Translating gives CASSLRQGGAGELFF.

This clonotype was recorded a few times. The CDR3 here is CASSRYGTAYNEQFF. The CDR3 DNA is TGTGCCAGCTCCCGCTACGGGACAGCCTACAATGAGCAGTTCTTC. The V call is TRBV18, the J call TRBJ2-1; TRBD1 matches 7 bases. V lost 6 bases and J lost 2; bases outside the gene matches: 7. This CDR3 has 15 amino acids. Germline values: CDR1 KGHSH, CDR2 LQKENI.

Regarding this clonotype: This likely comes from a read error, as the CDR3 has no conserved phenylalanine or tryptophan at its end. The chain employs TRBV3-1 and TRBJ2-3; no clear D. Trimming removed 2 bases at V and 3 bases at J, with 24 bases between. Germline values: CDR1 LGHDT, CDR2 YNNKEL (reference sequence). This CDR3 contains 19 residues. This chain's CDR3 is CASSQPITTDQFGTDTQYS. The CDR3 bases are TGTGCCAGCAGCCAACCCATAACTACGGACCAATTTGGGACAGATACGCAGTATTCT.

This rearrangement joins TRBV5-1 to TRBJ2-7, with 8 bases lining up with TRBD2. The trim removed 5 bases at V and 4 bases at J, leaving 14 bases unmatched. The CDR3 has 16 amino acids. CDR1 and CDR2 (germline): SGHRS, YFSETQ. The DNA of the CDR3 is TGCGCCAGCAGACCCGGGACTAGGGGTCCCATATACGAGCAGTACTTC. Amino acid sequence: CASRPGTRGPIYEQYF.

The chain is built from TRBV29-1 and TRBJ2-6; TRBD2 might be the D (6 bases). CDR1 SQVTM and CDR2 ANQGSEA come from the germline V gene. V was trimmed by 7 bases and J by 4 bases, leaving 14 bases between them. CDR3 size: 14 residues. As DNA, the CDR3 is TGCAGCGCCGGAGGGCAGGGAGGGGCCAACGTCCTGACTTTC. It codes for CSAGGQGGANVLTF.

This clonotype was detected ten times or more. The chain combines TRBV7-3 with TRBJ2-3; D is possibly TRBD1 or TRBD2 (5 bases each). Trimming removed 3 bases at V and 0 bases at J, with 10 bases between. CDR3 length: 15 amino acids. Germline V gene data show CDR1 as SGHTA and CDR2 as FQGTGA. The CDR3 bases are TGTGCCAGCAGCTTGGACGGGGCAAGCACAGATACGCAGTATTTT. Translating gives CASSLDGASTDTQYF.

V gene TRBV2 combines with J gene TRBJ2-1; 7 bases fit TRBD1. J gave up 8 bases and V 11 bases, and 6 bases lay outside the gene matches. Per germline, CDR1 SNHLY and CDR2 FYNNEI. CDR3 length: 11 amino acids. The CDR3 DNA reads TGTGCCTCTCAACAGGGGTATGAGCAGTTCTTC. This codes for CASQQGYEQFF. Full variable domain (outside the CDR3, taken from reference TRBV2 and TRBJ2-1): EPEVTQTPSHQVTQMGQEVILRCVPISNHLYFYWYRQILGQKVEFLVSFYNNEISEKSEIFDDQFSVERPDGSNFTLKIRSTKLEDSAMYFCASQQGYEQFFGPGTRLTVL.